This T cell receptor (beta chain) was sequenced for a study of blood T cell repertoires in COVID-19. Study-level background: Some COVID-19 samples were acute and others convalescent; all came from the United States, Italy and Spain. T cells, B-cell-depleted T cells, or PBMCs provided the cDNA or gDNA that served as material.

This CDR3 contains 13 residues. In the source study's methods: Reference gene primer amplification yielded estimated nucleated cell counts. Method: immunoSEQ multiplex PCR; TCRdb's copy keeps in-frame clones and lacks some. D and trimming were read from the DNA, whereas the V and J calls and clone size are those reported in that table. The table lists around 160,000 clones, approximately 84% of them singletons. The chain is built from TRBV21-1 and TRBJ2-3; the DNA was not used to check the table's D call, TRBD2. TRBV21-1 is a pseudogene segment. The source is a woman over 75 with acute or convalescent COVID-19. The sequencing sample was made of peripheral blood. This CDR3 is CASDWTDGDTQYF. The CDR3 nucleotides are TGTGCCAGCGACTGGACTGATGGAGATACGCAGTATTTT.